The rows below give T cell receptor beta chains drawn from one sample of a study of T cells expressing NK-cell markers. TCRdb reanalyzed the 5' RACE reads, giving one entry per CDR3 protein sequence and no DNA. The table lists 150,000 or so distinct CDR3 sequences. The specimen sequenced was blood T cells: a sorted CD56 or NKG2C T cell subset, CD4+ or CD8+ T cells, or bulk PBMC T cells (not recorded which). All receptors derive from a woman between 45 and 60 years old in good health. CDR3s include the opening cysteine and the closing phenylalanine or tryptophan.

J: TRBJ2-7; V: TRBV7-2; CDR3: CASSLRDRGLYEQYF
J: TRBJ2-2; V: TRBV29-1; CDR3: CSVEGAGRRANTGELFF
J: TRBJ1-1; V: TRBV6-6; CDR3: CATNPGITEAFF
J: TRBJ1-5; V: TRBV12-3/TRBV12-4; CDR3: CASSEGFTNQPQHF
J: TRBJ2-1; V: TRBV6-1; CDR3: CASSTVARSSYNEQFF
J: TRBJ2-1; V: TRBV4-1; CDR3: CAGSAGLINEQFF
J: TRBJ1-6; V: TRBV4-1; CDR3: CASSPYRVLRSPLHF
J: TRBJ2-2; V: TRBV12-3/TRBV12-4; CDR3: CASSLGLNTGELFF
J: TRBJ2-1; V: TRBV7-9; CDR3: CASRVGGNNEQFF
J: TRBJ2-1; V: TRBV29-1; CDR3: CSVVLVGNEQFF
J: TRBJ2-1; V: TRBV20-1; CDR3: CSARDLLAGVSHEQFF
J: TRBJ2-1; V: TRBV4-1; CDR3: CASSQDPAGAHNEQFF
J: TRBJ2-1; V: TRBV10-3; CDR3: CATSFSEIENNEQFF
J: TRBJ1-1; V: TRBV11-2; CDR3: CASAVPEGGEAFF
J: TRBJ1-2; V: TRBV29-1; CDR3: CSVSHESGEYGYTF
J: TRBJ2-7; V: TRBV20-1; CDR3: CSARDPGTGTISYEQYF
J: TRBJ2-1; V: TRBV7-8; CDR3: CASSLAGLGNEQFF
J: TRBJ2-7; V: TRBV7-9; CDR3: CASSLVSTSLSYEQYF
J: TRBJ2-1; V: TRBV12-3/TRBV12-4; CDR3: CASSSGLPVRAEQFF
J: TRBJ2-5; V: TRBV20-1; CDR3: CSATRDRGETQYF
J: TRBJ1-2; V: TRBV29-1; CDR3: CSGFLRSGYTF
J: TRBJ2-1; V: TRBV15; CDR3: CATRQGSAYNEQFF
J: TRBJ2-5; V: TRBV7-9; CDR3: CASSGDEETQYF
J: TRBJ2-7; V: TRBV9; CDR3: CASSRTVKGLPYEQYF
J: TRBJ2-7; V: TRBV29-1; CDR3: CSAFGGQSPYEQYF
J: TRBJ2-1; V: TRBV29-1; CDR3: CSVEGGYETQQFF
J: TRBJ2-2; V: TRBV4-1; CDR3: CASSQDQDEGELFF
J: TRBJ2-5; V: TRBV7-9; CDR3: CASSWVNEETQYF
J: TRBJ1-4; V: TRBV27; CDR3: CASSFSRSTNEKLFF
J: TRBJ2-1; V: TRBV29-1; CDR3: CSVGADSYNEQFF
J: TRBJ2-1; V: TRBV10-3; CDR3: CATAWAGGYDEQFF
J: TRBJ2-2; V: TRBV2; CDR3: CASRQTESGELFF
J: TRBJ2-1; V: TRBV11-2; CDR3: CASSLDLESLAGEDEQFF
J: TRBJ2-5; V: TRBV11-2; CDR3: CASSLDEGETQYF
J: TRBJ1-1; V: TRBV5-1; CDR3: CASSLTGAGLNTEAFF
J: TRBJ2-3; V: TRBV6-5; CDR3: CASSSPRTSGSLGGADTQYF
J: TRBJ2-6; V: TRBV6-4; CDR3: CASSDGRGRGGANVLTF
J: TRBJ2-1; V: TRBV7-3; CDR3: CASSLEGLAGPNEQFF
J: TRBJ1-4; V: TRBV13; CDR3: CASSERVGSDEKLFF
J: TRBJ1-2; V: TRBV24-1; CDR3: CATSDYQDYGYTF
J: TRBJ2-7; V: TRBV7-8; CDR3: CASSLETSGVYEQYF